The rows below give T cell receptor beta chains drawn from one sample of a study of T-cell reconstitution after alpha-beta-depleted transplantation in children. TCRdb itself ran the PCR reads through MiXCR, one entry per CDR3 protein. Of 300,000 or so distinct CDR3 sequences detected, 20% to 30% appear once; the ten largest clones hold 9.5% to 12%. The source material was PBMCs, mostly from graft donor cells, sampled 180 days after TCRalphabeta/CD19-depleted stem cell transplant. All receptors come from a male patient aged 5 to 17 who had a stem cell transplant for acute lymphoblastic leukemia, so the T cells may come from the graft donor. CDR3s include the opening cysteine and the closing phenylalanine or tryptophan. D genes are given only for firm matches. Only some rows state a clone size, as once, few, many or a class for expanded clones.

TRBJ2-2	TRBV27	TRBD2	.	TGTGCCAGCAGTTCCCCGGGACTAGCGGTTTTGAACACCGGGGAGCTGTTTTTT	CASSSPGLAVLNTGELFF
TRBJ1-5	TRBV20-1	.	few	TGCAGTGCGAAGTCATATAGCAATCAGCCCCAGCATTTT	CSAKSYSNQPQHF
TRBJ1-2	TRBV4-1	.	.	TGCGCCAGCAGCCAAGACATAACGGGACGGATCTATGGCTACACCTTC	CASSQDITGRIYGYTF
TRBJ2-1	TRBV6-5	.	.	TGTGCCAGCAGTTATGGGGTTCTTAATGAGCAGTTCTTC	CASSYGVLNEQFF
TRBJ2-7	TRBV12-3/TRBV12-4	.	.	TGTGCCAGCAGTTTGGATCGAAGGCGCGAGCAGTACTTC	CASSLDRRREQYF
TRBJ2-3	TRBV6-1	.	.	TGTGCCAGCAGCGGCCTTGGGGGGGCAGCAGATACGCAGTATTTT	CASSGLGGAADTQYF
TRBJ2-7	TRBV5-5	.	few	TGTGCCAGCCTCCAGGGGGGAACCTACGAGCAGTACTTC	CASLQGGTYEQYF
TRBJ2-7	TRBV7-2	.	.	TGTGCCAGCAGCTTTGCGGGACTGAACTACGAGCAGTACTTC	CASSFAGLNYEQYF
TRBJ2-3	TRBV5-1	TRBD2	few	TGCGCCAGCAGCTTCTTAGCGGGAGTGGTCACAGATACGCAGTATTTT	CASSFLAGVVTDTQYF
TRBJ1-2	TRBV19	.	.	TGTGCCAGTAGCCGACAGTGGCAAGGCTACACCTTC	CASSRQWQGYTF
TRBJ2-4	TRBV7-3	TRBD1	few	TGTGCCAGCAGCCACCGGTTCGGGACAGGTGCCATTCAGTACTTC	CASSHRFGTGAIQYF
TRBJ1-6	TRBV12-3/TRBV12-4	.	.	TGTGCCAGCAGTTTCTTAGGCTCCTATAATTCACCCCTCCACTTT	CASSFLGSYNSPLHF
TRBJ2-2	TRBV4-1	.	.	TGCGCCAGCAGAAAGCGAAACACCGGGGAGCTGTTTTTT	CASRKRNTGELFF
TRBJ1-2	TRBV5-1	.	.	TGCGCCAGCAGCGATGGGCCCTATGGCTACACCTTC	CASSDGPYGYTF
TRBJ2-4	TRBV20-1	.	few	TGCAGTGCTAACCGTTTTTTAGCCAAAAACATTCAGTACTTC	CSANRFLAKNIQYF
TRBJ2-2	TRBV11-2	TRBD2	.	TGTGCCAGCAGCCCGGGACTAGCGGGAGGATGGGCGAACACCGGGGAGCTGTTTTTT	CASSPGLAGGWANTGELFF
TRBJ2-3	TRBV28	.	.	TGTGCCAGCAGTTTAGGGCCAACCACAGATACGCAGTATTTT	CASSLGPTTDTQYF
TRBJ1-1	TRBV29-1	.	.	TGCAGCGTTGGGGGGGTCGGGACTGAAGCTTTCTTT	CSVGGVGTEAFF
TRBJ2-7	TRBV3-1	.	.	TGTGCCAGCAGCCCAGCTCCGGGGGCTTCCTACGAGCAGTACTTC	CASSPAPGASYEQYF
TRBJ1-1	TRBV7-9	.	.	TGTGCCAGCAGCTTAAGAGGACAGTTTGAAGCTTTCTTT	CASSLRGQFEAFF
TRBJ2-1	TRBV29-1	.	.	TGCAGCGTTGCAAGTCACCGGATCAATGAGCAGTTCTTC	CSVASHRINEQFF
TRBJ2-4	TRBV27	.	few	TGTGCCAGCAGTTTATCTGCCCCGGGGCTAGGGGGGAGGATTCAGTACTTC	CASSLSAPGLGGRIQYF
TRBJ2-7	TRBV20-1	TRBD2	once	TGCAGTGCTAGAGGGCTAGCGGTCTCCTACGAGCAGTACTTC	CSARGLAVSYEQYF
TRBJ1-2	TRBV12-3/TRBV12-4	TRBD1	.	TGTGCCAGCAGCCTGACAGGGATCTATGGCTACACCTTC	CASSLTGIYGYTF
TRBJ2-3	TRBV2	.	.	TGTGCCAGCGGGAGCGGCAGCGGCTACAAGGATACGCAGTATTTT	CASGSGSGYKDTQYF
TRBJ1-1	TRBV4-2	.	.	TGTGCCAGCAGCCTATTCCAGGGGAACACTGAAGCTTTCTTT	CASSLFQGNTEAFF
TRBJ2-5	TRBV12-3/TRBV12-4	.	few	TGTGCCAGCACCCTGTGGAGCCAAGAGACCCAGTACTTC	CASTLWSQETQYF
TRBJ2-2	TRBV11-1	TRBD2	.	TGTGCCAGCAGCTTAGGTCCTAGCGGGAGACCGAGGACCGGGGAGCTGTTTTTT	CASSLGPSGRPRTGELFF
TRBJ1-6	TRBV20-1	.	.	TGCAGTGCTAGAGGGGGCGGCAGCTATAATTCACCCCTCCACTTT	CSARGGGSYNSPLHF
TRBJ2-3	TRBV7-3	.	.	TGTGCCAGCAGCCTGGGAGTCACGACAGATACGCAGTATTTT	CASSLGVTTDTQYF
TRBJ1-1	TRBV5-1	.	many	TGCGCCAGCAGCTCACAAGGGGCGGATAGCACTGAAGCTTTCTTT	CASSSQGADSTEAFF
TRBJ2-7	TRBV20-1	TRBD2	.	TGCAGTGCTAGAGTAGGCGGGAGGTCCCTCTCCTACGAGCAGTACTTC	CSARVGGRSLSYEQYF
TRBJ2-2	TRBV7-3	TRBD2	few	TGTGCCAGTCCCGTCGTGGGCACTAGCGGGAGGGCCTTTTTCCTCGGCACCGGGGAGCTGTTTTTT	CASPVVGTSGRAFFLGTGELFF
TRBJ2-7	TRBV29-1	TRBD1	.	TGCAGCGTCTCCAACAGGGGGAATCGATACGAGCAGTACTTC	CSVSNRGNRYEQYF
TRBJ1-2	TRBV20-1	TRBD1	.	TGCAGTGCTAGACGGGACAGGGTACCCTATGGCCACACCTTC	CSARRDRVPYGHTF
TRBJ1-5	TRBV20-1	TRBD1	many	TGCAGTGCCCTACAGGGGGGGAATAGCAATCAGCCCCAGCATTTT	CSALQGGNSNQPQHF
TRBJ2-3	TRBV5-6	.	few	TGTGCCAGCAGCGGGGGCATCACAGATACGCAGTATTTT	CASSGGITDTQYF
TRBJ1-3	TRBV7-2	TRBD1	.	TGTGCCAGCAGCCCCAGACCCAGGACAGGGTGGGGAAACACCATATATTTT	CASSPRPRTGWGNTIYF